What follows are 17 T cell receptor beta chains derived from one specimen sequenced in a study of blood T cell repertoires in COVID-19. Using immunoSEQ multiplex PCR, the repertoire was profiled, and TCRdb retains in-frame clones only, with some absent. The sample lists tens of thousands of clones, about nine tenths occurring once. Sequenced sample: peripheral blood. These TCRs come from an elderly woman with acute or convalescent COVID-19.

The gene calls are TRBV28 and TRBJ1-4; D may be TRBD1 (5 bases). In germline, CDR1 is MDHEN, CDR2 SYDVKM. The CDR3 covers 15 residues. With 2 bases removed from V and 4 bases from J, the gap between germline ends came to 11 bases. The CDR3 DNA sequence: TGTGCCAGCAGTTTAGGGGGGACGGGTAATGAAAAACTGTTTTTT. Protein sequence: CASSLGGTGNEKLFF.

This rearrangement joins TRBV3-1 (or the pseudogene TRBV3-2) to TRBJ1-1; possible D gene TRBD1, 5 bases. Deletions cut 1 base from V and 4 bases from J, with 10 bases between. There are 14 residues in the CDR3. CDR1 is LGHDT, CDR2 YNNKEL, per germline (reference sequence). The CDR3 DNA follows: TGTGCCAGCAGCCAAGGGTCAAGGGGCACTGAAGCTTTCTTT. This translates into CASSQGSRGTEAFF.

This rearrangement joins TRBV30 to TRBJ2-7, with a possible D match to TRBD2 (5 bases). The CDR3 contains 14 residues. Germline V gene sequence: CDR1 GTSNPN, CDR2 SVGIG (reference sequence). Trimming removed 0 bases from V and 2 bases from J, with 11 bases in between. The CDR3 sequence: CAWSVDLATYEQYF. In DNA, the CDR3 is TGTGCCTGGAGTGTTGATCTAGCCACCTACGAGCAGTACTTC.

This sequence joins TRBV3-1 (or the pseudogene TRBV3-2) and TRBJ2-3; 9 bases map to TRBD2. Germline V gives CDR1 LGHDT, CDR2 YNNKEL (reference sequence). The length of the CDR3 is 16 residues. V lost 5 bases, J lost 4 bases, and 10 bases stayed unmatched. The CDR3 bases are TGTGCCAGCAGCACTCTATGGCGGGGGGGGGCAGATACGCAGTATTTT. It encodes CASSTLWRGGADTQYF.

The V and J genes are TRBV4-1 and TRBJ2-2; 7 bases line up with TRBD2. Germline V gene sequence: CDR1 MGHRA, CDR2 YSYEKL. The length of the CDR3 is 15 residues. V shed 2 bases, J shed 7 bases, and the junction held 7 bases outside the gene matches. CDR3 in DNA: TGCGCCAGCAGCCAAACCCGGGGGGTTTTCGGGGAGCTGTTTTTT. Protein sequence: CASSQTRGVFGELFF.

J is TRBJ2-1 and V is TRBV7-9, with D possibly being TRBD1 (6 bases). With 5 bases removed from V and 6 bases from J, the gap between germline ends came to 14 bases. The CDR3 has 14 residues. CDR1 and CDR2 (germline): SEHNR, FQNEAQ (reference sequence). CDR3 coding DNA: TGTGCCAGCAGCCAGGGGACGGATGGCAATGAGCAGTTCTTC. Protein product: CASSQGTDGNEQFF.

The chain uses TRBV3-1 (or the pseudogene TRBV3-2) and TRBJ2-3; D perhaps matches TRBD2 (6 bases). Per germline, CDR1 LGHDT and CDR2 YNNKEL (reference sequence). V was cut by 0 bases and J by 3 bases, with 13 bases left in between. CDR3 length: 16 residues. The CDR3 coding sequence is TGTGCCAGCAGCCAAGATCTGGCTAGCGTTACAGATACGCAGTATTTT. Translating it yields CASSQDLASVTDTQYF.

V is TRBV5-1 and J is TRBJ2-2; maybe TRBD1 (5 bases). This CDR3 has 15 residues. Trimming cost V 5 bases and J 2 bases, with 13 bases left between them. Germline V gives CDR1 SGHRS, CDR2 YFSETQ. The CDR3 DNA sequence: TGCGCCAGCAGTATCGACAGTATTAACACCGGGGAGCTGTTTTTT. The encoded protein is CASSIDSINTGELFF.

This clone appeared once. This chain links TRBV6-5 with TRBJ1-6; TRBD1 might be the D (5 bases). This CDR3 has 14 amino acids. Germline values: CDR1 MNHEY, CDR2 SVGAGI. The V end lost 2 bases, the J end lost 4 bases, and 6 bases lay between the germline ends. CDR3 sequence (DNA): TGTGCCAGCAGTTACGGACAATATAATTCACCCCTCCACTTT. This gives the protein CASSYGQYNSPLHF.

The V gene is TRBV6-6, the J gene TRBJ1-5; 7 bases agree with TRBD1. The CDR3 has 13 residues. The trim removed 6 bases at V and 7 bases at J, leaving 6 bases unmatched. From germline, CDR1 is MNHNY and CDR2 SVGAGI (reference sequence). The DNA of the CDR3 is TGTGCCAGCAGGCGACAGGGCGACCAGCCCCAGCATTTT. This codes for CASRRQGDQPQHF.

This rearrangement joins TRBV28 to TRBJ2-3; D is perhaps TRBD2 (7 bases). This CDR3 is built from 15 residues. CDR1 and CDR2 (germline): MDHEN, SYDVKM. The V gene lost 5 bases and the J gene lost 6 bases, with 18 bases spanning the gap. The CDR3 sequence is CASSPLGGAGDTQYF. DNA for the CDR3: TGTGCCAGCAGTCCCCTAGGGGGGGCTGGGGATACGCAGTATTTT.

The chain has TRBV28 and TRBJ1-6; 8 nucleotides match TRBD1. The V gene's germline CDR1 is MDHEN and CDR2 SYDVKM. The V segment lost 4 bases and the J segment 8 bases; nucleotides outside the gene matches: 10. This CDR3 is 16 amino acids long. The CDR3 DNA follows: TGTGCCAGCAGTTCTATCTCAGGACAGGGTTATTCACCCCTCCACTTT. This encodes CASSSISGQGYSPLHF.

The rearrangement links TRBV27 to TRBJ2-7; 7 bases align to TRBD1. Germline trimming cut 3 bases from V and 4 bases from J; bases unmatched to any gene: 6. The germline V gene has CDR1 MNHEY and CDR2 SMNVEV (reference sequence). The length of the CDR3 is 14 residues. CDR3 sequence: CASSFRDSQYEQYF. The CDR3 DNA is TGTGCCAGCAGTTTCCGGGACAGTCAATACGAGCAGTACTTC.

V is TRBV2 and J is TRBJ2-1; 12 bases fit TRBD2. This CDR3 region has 17 residues. The germline CDR1 and CDR2 sequences are SNHLY and FYNNEI. With 7 bases clipped from V and 4 bases from J, the junction kept 11 bases outside the gene matches. CDR3 amino acids: CASTRSRTSGAYNEQFF. The CDR3 coding sequence is TGTGCCAGCACTCGATCCCGGACTAGCGGGGCATACAATGAGCAGTTCTTC.

The rearrangement uses TRBV30 and TRBJ1-3; the match to TRBD1 covers 7 bases. With V trimmed by 2 bases and J by 4 bases, 8 bases remained unmatched. Germline-derived CDR1 and CDR2 are GTSNPN and SVGIG (reference sequence). The CDR3 is made up of 15 amino acids. The chain's CDR3 is CAWSPPRTGGNTIYF. The CDR3 DNA sequence: TGTGCCTGGAGTCCACCACGGACAGGCGGAAACACCATATATTTT.

The J gene is TRBJ2-1, the V gene TRBV6-1; the match to TRBD1 covers 9 bases. The CDR3 contains 16 residues. J gave up 4 bases and V 1 base, and 5 bases lay outside the gene matches. The germline V gene encodes CDR1 MNHNS and CDR2 SASEGT. The CDR3 nucleotides read TGTGCCAGCAGTGAAGTGGACAGGGGTTTTTACAATGAGCAGTTCTTC. This sequence encodes CASSEVDRGFYNEQFF.

The V and J genes are TRBV25-1 and TRBJ1-1; D possibly corresponds to TRBD1 (5 bases). V was clipped by 5 bases and J by 7 bases, with 8 bases between them. The germline gives CDR1 MGHDK, CDR2 SYGVNS. This CDR3 region has 11 residues. Here the CDR3 reads CASSSQGEAFF. The CDR3 nucleotides are TGTGCCAGCAGTTCTCAGGGTGAAGCTTTCTTT. Complete variable domain (other parts from reference TRBV25-1 and TRBJ1-1): EADIYQTPRYLVIGTGKKITLECSQTMGHDKMYWYQQDPGMELHLIHYSYGVNSTEKGDLSSESTVSRIRTEHFPLTLESARPSHTSQYLCASSSQGEAFFGQGTRLTVV.